The 9 T cell receptor beta chains below were found in one sample sequenced in a study of glioma-infiltrating T cells after dendritic cell vaccination (dated by TCRdb to about 2016). Libraries came from the immunoSEQ multiplex PCR assay. Here the immuneACCESS table is served through TCRdb, limited to in-frame sequences with V and J called. Missing clones are a known gap in these copies; in checked studies unresolved V genes cover under half, and the rest lacks a known reason. The sample profile shows about 110,000 clones; about 90% of them were found once. The top ten clonotypes cover 2.7% of the sample. Per the publication, the time point label means: after dendritic cell vaccination, including at tumor progression/relapse. Source: blood, taken after dendritic cell vaccination. These receptor sequences come from a human donor with glioblastoma.

This chain links TRBV6-1 with TRBJ2-1, with 10 bases fitting TRBD1. This CDR3 spans 15 amino acids. CDR1 and CDR2 (germline): MNHNS, SASEGT. Unmatched junction bases numbered 4, after V lost 5 bases and J lost 3 bases. The CDR3 nucleotides are TGTGCCAGCAGTAGCGGGACAGGGGACTACAATGAGCAGTTCTTC. Encoded protein: CASSSGTGDYNEQFF.

CDR3 nucleotide sequence: TGTGCCAGCAGAGAGATACAGGGATTGGGCACTGAAGCTTTCTTT. Translation: CASREIQGLGTEAFF. The chain combines TRBV2 with TRBJ1-1; tentative D call: TRBD1 (6 bases). Germline V lookup: CDR1 SNHLY, CDR2 FYNNEI. V lost 6 bases to trimming and J lost 4 bases, with 18 bases between them. This CDR3 is 15 amino acids long.

The chain recombines TRBV19 with TRBJ1-1; D gene unclear. The CDR3 is made up of 15 amino acids. The germline V and J ends were trimmed by 3 bases and 4 bases, with 15 bases remaining between them. Per the germline V gene, CDR1 is LNHDA and CDR2 is SQIVND (reference sequence). CDR3 protein: CASSIDGRRVTEAFF. The CDR3 DNA reads as TGTGCCAGTAGTATCGATGGCAGGAGGGTCACTGAAGCTTTCTTT.

This rearrangement joins TRBV5-4 to TRBJ1-4; D is undetermined. V gave up 0 bases and J gave up 0 bases, with 6 bases separating them. The CDR3 covers 15 residues. From germline, CDR1 is SGHNT and CDR2 YYREEE (reference sequence). CDR3 in DNA: TGTGCCAGCAGCTTGGACAGCCCAACTAATGAAAAACTGTTTTTT. Its translation is CASSLDSPTNEKLFF.

The chain is built from TRBV11-1 and TRBJ2-2, with D tentatively TRBD2 (5 bases). There are 14 residues in the CDR3. Deletions cut 5 bases from V and 0 bases from J, with 7 bases between. From germline, CDR1 is SGHAT and CDR2 FQDESV (reference sequence). CDR3 in DNA: TGTGCCAGCAGCCGGGGATCGAACACCGGGGAGCTGTTTTTT. This translates into CASSRGSNTGELFF.

The chain couples TRBV2 to TRBJ2-7, with D possibly matching TRBD1 (5 bases). The CDR3 sequence is 11 residues long. Trimming cost V 7 bases and J 6 bases, with 10 bases left between them. Germline V CDR1 and CDR2: SNHLY, FYNNEI. DNA of the CDR3: TGTGCCAGCACAGGGTTGGTCGAGCAGTACTTC. Translation: CASTGLVEQYF.

The rearrangement links TRBV6-1 to TRBJ1-1, with D possibly matching TRBD1 (6 bases). Per germline, CDR1 MNHNS and CDR2 SASEGT. This CDR3 has 14 residues. Trimming pared 6 bases from V and 3 bases from J, leaving 14 bases between. The CDR3 DNA is TGTGCCAGCAGCGAGGCGGGGGGCGACACTGAAGCTTTCTTT. It encodes CASSEAGGDTEAFF.

This clone was observed a handful of times. Sequence at one end of the junction differs from germline and may be a read error. V and J are TRBV23-1 and TRBJ1-2; weak D call: TRBD1 (5 bases). TRBV23-1 is an ORF, and what it does is uncertain. The CDR3 has 14 amino acids. CDR3: CASSQWGAGYGYTF. The CDR3 nucleotides are TGCGCCAGCAGCCAATGGGGCGCTGGCTATGGCTACACCTTC.

J is TRBJ2-5 and V is TRBV15, with D unresolved. V gave up 5 bases and J gave up 5 bases, with 6 bases separating them. CDR1 and CDR2 from the germline V gene are LNHNV and YYDKDF (reference sequence). The CDR3 has 11 amino acids. CDR3 residues: CATSAEETQYF. CDR3 DNA: TGTGCCACCAGCGCCGAGGAGACCCAGTACTTC. The whole variable domain, remainder taken from reference TRBV15 and TRBJ2-5, is DAMVIQNPRYQVTQFGKPVTLSCSQTLNHNVMYWYQQKSSQAPKLLFHYYDKDFNNEADTPDNFQSRRPNTSFCFLDIRSPGLGDTAMYLCATSAEETQYFGPGTRLLVL.